This is a list of T cell receptor beta chains from one sample in a study of T cells in Graves' hyperthyroidism and ophthalmopathy. Each CDR3 protein gets one entry after TCRdb re-called the multiplex PCR reads with MiXCR. Of roughly 380,000 distinct CDR3 sequences in the sample, roughly an eighth are singletons; the top ten hold 5% to 6.5%. Source material: blood. These TCRs come from a young woman with Graves' hyperthyroidism. Each CDR3 is given with its conserved first and last residue. The D gene is left open where the match is weak. Not all rows give a size; the values are once, few, many and, for expanded clones, a class.

D	J	size	V	CDR3	DNA
.	TRBJ1-1	many	TRBV7-9	CASSPNQGNTEAFF	TGTGCCAGCAGCCCAAATCAGGGGAACACTGAAGCTTTCTTT
TRBD1	TRBJ2-7	.	TRBV5-6	CASSLAFRQGDEQYF	TGTGCCAGCAGCTTGGCCTTCAGACAGGGAGACGAGCAGTACTTC
.	TRBJ1-2	many	TRBV11-3	CASTQWRLGWGYTF	TGTGCCAGCACGCAGTGGCGGCTCGGGTGGGGCTACACCTTC
.	TRBJ2-5	few	TRBV15	CATSRDQIGTQYF	TGTGCCACCAGCAGAGATCAAATTGGGACCCAGTACTTC
.	TRBJ2-1	many	TRBV11-2	CASSLYRGASPNEQFF	TGTGCCAGCAGCTTATATAGGGGGGCGAGTCCCAATGAGCAGTTCTTC
TRBD2	TRBJ2-1	.	TRBV6-1	CASRVGTSGRWNEQFF	TGTGCCAGCAGAGTTGGGACTAGCGGGAGATGGAATGAGCAGTTCTTC
TRBD2	TRBJ2-1	many	TRBV28	CASDTRTSGSLNEQFF	TGTGCCAGTGACACCAGGACTAGCGGGAGTTTGAATGAGCAGTTCTTC
.	TRBJ1-6	.	TRBV7-8	CASSLQGINSPLHF	TGTGCCAGCAGCTTACAGGGAATAAATTCACCCCTCCACTTT
.	TRBJ2-1	many	TRBV20-1	CSARVAIGAFGYEQFF	TGCAGTGCTAGAGTTGCGATAGGGGCGTTTGGATATGAGCAGTTCTTC
.	TRBJ2-1	many	TRBV11-3	CASSLLQGGEQFF	TGTGCCAGCAGCTTATTACAGGGCGGGGAGCAGTTCTTC
.	TRBJ2-3	.	TRBV30	CAWSLQDTQYF	TGTGCCTGGAGCCTCCAAGATACGCAGTATTTT
TRBD1	TRBJ2-1	many	TRBV28	CANSGTGLNNEQFF	TGTGCCAACAGCGGGACAGGGCTAAACAATGAGCAGTTCTTC
.	TRBJ2-1	.	TRBV12-5	CASGLVTGTLPNEQFF	TGTGCTAGTGGTTTGGTCACCGGGACCTTGCCGAATGAGCAGTTCTTC
TRBD2	TRBJ2-2	many	TRBV28	CASISWTSDGGELFF	TGTGCCAGCATCTCCTGGACTAGCGATGGCGGGGAGCTGTTTTTT
TRBD2	TRBJ2-3	many	TRBV28	CASKREGADTQYF	TGTGCCAGCAAGCGGGAGGGCGCCGATACGCAGTATTTT
.	TRBJ2-7	many	TRBV7-2	CASSLVPSQGALGQYF	TGTGCCAGCAGCTTAGTGCCTAGCCAAGGGGCCTTGGGGCAGTACTTC
.	TRBJ1-2	many	TRBV28	CASTPGASRGYTF	TGTGCCAGCACTCCAGGGGCTTCTAGGGGCTACACCTTC
TRBD2	TRBJ2-3	many	TRBV5-6	CASSYAVSGRTPDTQYF	TGTGCCAGCAGCTATGCGGTCAGCGGGAGGACCCCAGATACGCAGTATTTT
.	TRBJ2-1	many	TRBV6-1	CASSESASYNEQFF	TGTGCCAGCAGTGAATCTGCCAGTTACAATGAGCAGTTCTTC
.	TRBJ2-7	many	TRBV7-2	CASSLVGRGDEQYF	TGTGCCAGCAGCTTAGTCGGCAGGGGCGACGAGCAGTACTTC
.	TRBJ2-5	.	TRBV14	CASSPVGRIQETQYF	TGTGCCAGCAGCCCCGTGGGACGGATCCAAGAGACCCAGTACTTC
.	TRBJ1-1	.	TRBV28	CASLVGSNTEAFF	TGTGCCAGCCTTGTAGGTTCCAACACTGAAGCTTTCTTT
.	TRBJ2-1	many	TRBV28	CASSRIQIPYNEQFF	TGTGCCAGCAGCCGAATCCAAATCCCCTACAATGAGCAGTTCTTC
.	TRBJ2-7	many	TRBV28	CASSLHSSSYEQYF	TGTGCCAGCAGTTTACATTCGAGCTCCTACGAGCAGTACTTC
.	TRBJ1-1	many	TRBV28	CASSLHPGEAFF	TGTGCCAGCAGCCTTCACCCGGGTGAAGCTTTCTTT
.	TRBJ2-7	many	TRBV27	CASSQDGPPYEQYF	TGTGCCAGCAGTCAGGACGGTCCTCCCTACGAGCAGTACTTC
TRBD1	TRBJ1-1	many	TRBV9	CASSPGGRGATEAFF	TGTGCCAGCAGCCCAGGGGGGAGGGGCGCCACTGAAGCTTTCTTT
.	TRBJ2-6	.	TRBV28	CASSFRLSGANVLTF	TGTGCCAGCAGTTTTAGACTCTCTGGGGCCAACGTCCTGACTTTC
.	TRBJ2-3	few	TRBV7-2	CAGRLPDYYTDTQYF	TGTGCCGGCAGACTCCCGGACTACTACACAGATACGCAGTATTTT
.	TRBJ2-3	many	TRBV10-3	CAISESKDTQYF	TGTGCCATCAGTGAGTCAAAAGATACGCAGTATTTT
TRBD1	TRBJ2-1	.	TRBV7-9	CASSLSGTGGSTDWMSSYNEQFF	TGTGCCAGCAGCTTAAGCGGGACAGGGGGATCAACGGACTGGATGAGCTCCTACAATGAGCAGTTCTTC
TRBD1	TRBJ2-1	many	TRBV3-1	CASSQTDRASDNEQFF	TGTGCCAGCAGCCAAACCGACAGGGCGTCGGACAATGAGCAGTTCTTC
TRBD2	TRBJ2-5	.	TRBV5-1	CASSHILSGSETQYF	TGCGCCAGCAGCCACATACTAAGCGGGAGCGAGACCCAGTACTTC
.	TRBJ2-2	.	TRBV12-3/TRBV12-4	CASSFQGWTGELFF	TGTGCCAGCAGTTTCCAGGGGTGGACCGGGGAGCTGTTTTTT
TRBD1	TRBJ1-6	many	TRBV7-3	CASSLIPGTDSPLHF	TGTGCCAGCAGCTTAATCCCCGGGACAGATTCACCCCTCCACTTT
TRBD2	TRBJ2-1	.	TRBV19	CASSIGGTSPYNEQFF	TGTGCCAGTAGTATTGGGGGGACTAGCCCCTACAATGAGCAGTTCTTC